Below, 13 T cell receptor beta chains from the same sample are listed, as sequenced in a study of OX40 agonist ivuxolimab in advanced cancers. Clones were sequenced by immunoSEQ multiplex PCR, and TCRdb holds only the in-frame ones, with some missing. The table has over 60,000 clones, approximately 81% seen once. The material was CD4+ or CD8+ T cells sorted from blood, obtained in a trial of the OX40 agonist ivuxolimab. These receptors were collected from an adult with an advanced solid tumor such as melanoma, head and neck, liver or kidney cancer.

The chain recombines TRBV29-1 with TRBJ1-1; possible D gene TRBD1, 5 bases. Trimming cost V 5 bases and J 4 bases, with 17 bases left between them. The CDR3 extends over 14 amino acids. Germline CDR1 is SQVTM and CDR2 is ANQGSEA. The CDR3 nucleotides are TGCAGCGTTTCGCGGGGAGGGGCGACCACTGAAGCTTTCTTT. Its translation: CSVSRGGATTEAFF.

The chain has TRBV9 and TRBJ1-2; D gene uncertain. This CDR3 spans 14 amino acids. V lost 0 bases, J lost 3 bases, and 9 bases lay in between. The germline gives CDR1 SGDLS, CDR2 YYNGEE. The CDR3 sequence is CASSVELGDYGYTF. CDR3 nucleotide sequence: TGTGCCAGCAGCGTAGAACTCGGAGACTATGGCTACACCTTC.

This clone was seen only a few times. J is TRBJ2-4 and V is TRBV2; no firm D call. The V gene lost 2 bases and the J gene lost 0 bases, with 5 bases spanning the gap. The CDR3 totals 14 residues. Germline V gene data show CDR1 as SNHLY and CDR2 as FYNNEI. Written as DNA, the CDR3 is TGTGCCAGCAGTGAACAGGTAGCCAAAAACATTCAGTACTTC. Translated: CASSEQVAKNIQYF. Complete variable domain (other parts from reference TRBV2 and TRBJ2-4): EPEVTQTPSHQVTQMGQEVILRCVPISNHLYFYWYRQILGQKVEFLVSFYNNEISEKSEIFDDQFSVERPDGSNFTLKIRSTKLEDSAMYFCASSEQVAKNIQYFGAGTRLSVL.

This chain uses TRBV28 with TRBJ2-7; unclear D gene. The CDR3 loop spans 12 amino acids. Germline V gene sequence: CDR1 MDHEN, CDR2 SYDVKM. V lost 5 bases, J lost 7 bases, and 12 bases lay in between. CDR3 protein: CASSQLLEEQYF. CDR3 in DNA: TGTGCCAGCAGTCAACTCCTAGAAGAGCAGTACTTC.

The chain uses TRBV11-2 and TRBJ1-2; TRBD1 agrees at 11 bases. The CDR3 loop spans 16 amino acids. Germline CDR1 SGHAT, CDR2 FQNNGV. V was pared by 5 bases and J by 5 bases, with 10 bases of the junction left unmatched. In DNA form, the CDR3 reads TGTGCCAGCAGCCAGCACCCCGGGACAGGGGGGTATGGCTACACCTTC. It is translated as CASSQHPGTGGYGYTF.

The genes are TRBV9 and TRBJ2-7; 8 nucleotides match TRBD1. Looked up from germline, CDR1 is SGDLS and CDR2 is YYNGEE. V dropped 3 bases and J dropped 7; count of bases not matched to a gene: 9. The CDR3 length is 14 residues. CDR3 region: CASSAGRGDREQYF. The CDR3 region has the DNA TGTGCCAGCAGCGCTGGGAGAGGGGACAGGGAGCAGTACTTC.

The chain uses TRBV6-6 and TRBJ2-5, with TRBD2 matching 14 bases. The CDR3 covers 16 residues. V was clipped by 7 bases and J by 4 bases; unmatched bases: 8. Germline CDR1 reads MNHNY; CDR2 reads SVGAGI (reference sequence). The CDR3 DNA is TGTGCCAGCAATCGACCGGGACTAGCGGGAGCAGAGACCCAGTACTTC. It yields the protein CASNRPGLAGAETQYF.

V gene TRBV29-1 combines with J gene TRBJ2-7; 7 bases are shared with TRBD2. The trim removed 0 bases at V and 2 bases at J, leaving 1 base unmatched. The V gene's germline CDR1 is SQVTM and CDR2 ANQGSEA. The CDR3 is made up of 13 amino acids. CDR3: CSVEDRGAYEQYF. The CDR3 DNA reads as TGCAGCGTTGAAGATCGGGGGGCCTACGAGCAGTACTTC.

The chain recombines TRBV6-1 with TRBJ2-7; D is unclear. Germline CDR1 reads MNHNS; CDR2 reads SASEGT. Trimming stripped 8 bases from V and 3 bases from J, with 17 bases between. The CDR3 has 14 residues. CDR3 nucleotide sequence: TGTGCCAGCGCCGTGGGTGGGATTGGCTACGAGCAGTACTTC. Translated, it gives CASAVGGIGYEQYF.

V gene TRBV23-1 combines with J gene TRBJ2-5; possible D gene TRBD2, 5 bases. TRBV23-1 is marked as an open reading frame, function uncertain. This CDR3 has 19 residues. V was trimmed by 5 bases and J by 11 bases, leaving 36 bases between them. CDR3 region: CASSFEMTPRRRGSNVQYF. The CDR3 nucleotides read TGCGCCAGCAGTTTTGAGATGACCCCCCGGAGGCGCGGGTCCAATGTGCAGTACTTC.

This rearrangement joins TRBV7-9 to TRBJ2-7; D call uncertain. The V and J ends lost 6 bases and 5 bases respectively, with 8 bases between them. The CDR3 spans 11 residues. Germline V gene data show CDR1 as SEHNR and CDR2 as FQNEAQ (reference sequence). The CDR3 region has the DNA TGTGCCAGCAGTTCAGGAGACGAGCAGTACTTC. It specifies CASSSGDEQYF.

V and J are TRBV7-9 and TRBJ2-1; 14 positions agree with TRBD2. The V and J ends lost 1 base and 9 bases, in that order; junction bases with no gene match: 8. The CDR3 is 17 residues long. From germline, CDR1 is SEHNR and CDR2 FQNEAQ (reference sequence). The CDR3 region is CASSLVGGLAGAGEQFF. The CDR3 region has the DNA TGTGCCAGCAGCTTAGTGGGGGGACTAGCGGGAGCGGGTGAGCAGTTCTTC.

This chain joins TRBV6-4 and TRBJ2-2, with D hard to call. The CDR3 has 12 residues. Germline V gene data show CDR1 as MRHNA and CDR2 as SNTAGT. V was trimmed by 6 bases and J by 2 bases, leaving 4 bases between them. CDR3: CASRRNTGELFF. The CDR3 bases are TGTGCCAGCAGGCGAAACACCGGGGAGCTGTTTTTT.